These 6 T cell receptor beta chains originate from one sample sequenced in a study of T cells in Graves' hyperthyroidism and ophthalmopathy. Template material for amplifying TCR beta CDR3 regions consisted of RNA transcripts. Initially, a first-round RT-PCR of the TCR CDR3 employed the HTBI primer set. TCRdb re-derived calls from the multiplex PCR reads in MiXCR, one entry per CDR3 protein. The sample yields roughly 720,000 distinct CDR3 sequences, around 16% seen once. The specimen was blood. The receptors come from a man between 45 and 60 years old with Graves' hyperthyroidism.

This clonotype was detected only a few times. This chain's CDR3 is CASSQVLAGSDTQYF. The CDR3 DNA reads as TGCGCCAGCAGCCAAGTATTAGCGGGATCAGATACGCAGTATTTT. The V gene is TRBV4-1, the J gene TRBJ2-3, with 8 positions matching TRBD2. V lost 1 base and J lost 4; bases outside the gene matches: 4. CDR1 and CDR2 (germline): MGHRA, YSYEKL. This CDR3 is 15 amino acids long.

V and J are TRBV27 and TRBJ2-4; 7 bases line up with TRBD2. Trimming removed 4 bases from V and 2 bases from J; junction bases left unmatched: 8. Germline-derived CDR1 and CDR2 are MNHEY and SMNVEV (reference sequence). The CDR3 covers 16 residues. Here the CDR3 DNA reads TGTGCCAGCAGTTCTTACGGGAGGTTTTCCAAAAACATTCAGTACTTC. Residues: CASSSYGRFSKNIQYF.

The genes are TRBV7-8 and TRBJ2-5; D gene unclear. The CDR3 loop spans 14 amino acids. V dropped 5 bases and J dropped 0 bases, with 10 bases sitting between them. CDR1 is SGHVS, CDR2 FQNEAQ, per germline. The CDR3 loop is CASSTHGYQETQYF. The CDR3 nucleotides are TGTGCCAGCAGCACCCACGGGTACCAAGAGACCCAGTACTTC.

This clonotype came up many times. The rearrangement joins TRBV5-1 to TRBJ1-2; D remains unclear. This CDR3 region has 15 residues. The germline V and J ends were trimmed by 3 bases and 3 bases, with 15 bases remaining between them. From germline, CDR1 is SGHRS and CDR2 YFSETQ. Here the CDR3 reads CASSSSSGFDYGYTF. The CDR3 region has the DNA TGCGCCAGCAGCTCTTCCTCAGGTTTCGACTATGGCTACACCTTC.

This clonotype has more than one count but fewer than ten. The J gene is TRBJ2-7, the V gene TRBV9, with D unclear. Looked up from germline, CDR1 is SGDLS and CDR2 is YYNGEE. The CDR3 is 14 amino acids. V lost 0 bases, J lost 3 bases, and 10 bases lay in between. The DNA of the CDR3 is TGTGCCAGCAGCGTAGAGGCAGGTCGCTACGAGCAGTACTTC. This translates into CASSVEAGRYEQYF.

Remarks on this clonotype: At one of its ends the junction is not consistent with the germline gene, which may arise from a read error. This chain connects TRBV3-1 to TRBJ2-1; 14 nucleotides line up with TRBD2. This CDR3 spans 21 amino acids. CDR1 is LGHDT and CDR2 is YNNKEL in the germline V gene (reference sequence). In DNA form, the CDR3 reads TGTGCCAGCAGCCAAGTTTACGGGACTAGCGGGAGAGAGACGCATTACAATGAGCAGTCCTTC. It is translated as CASSQVYGTSGRETHYNEQSF.